A single sample is the source of the 11 T cell receptor beta chains below, sequenced in a study of CD8 T cells in Susac syndrome. The RNA input was about 0.45 to 1 ug, and it was reverse transcribed with random hexamers. TCRdb ran MiXCR on the immunoSEQ multiplex PCR reads and lists one entry per CDR3 protein. Of 130,000 to 150,000 distinct CDR3 sequences in the sample, about 93% were seen once. Sequenced material: CD8+ T cells from PBMCs. These receptors were taken from a human donor in good health.

This chain links TRBV21-1 with TRBJ2-7; TRBD2 is the table's D call and was not checked against the DNA. TRBV21-1 is listed as a pseudogene. The CDR3 extends over 14 amino acids. CDR3 residues: CASSKLAGAHEQYF. The CDR3 coding sequence is TGTGCCAGCAGCAAGCTAGCGGGAGCCCACGAGCAGTACTTC.

The chain carries TRBV12-5 and TRBJ2-1; 9 nucleotides agree with TRBD2. V shed 0 bases and J 10 bases; nucleotides not matched to a gene: 7. Per germline, CDR1 LGHNT and CDR2 FRNRAP. The CDR3 length is 15 residues. The CDR3 DNA reads as TGTGCTAGTGGTTTGGTTCCCGGACTAGCGAGGGAGCAGTTCTTC. It yields the protein CASGLVPGLAREQFF.

V is TRBV13 and J is TRBJ2-7, with unresolved D. V lost 4 bases and J lost 5, with 6 bases in between. This CDR3 has 11 residues. CDR1 and CDR2 (germline): PRHDT, FYEKMQ (reference sequence). Written as DNA, the CDR3 is TGTGCCAGCAGCTCCCTCGACGAGCAGTACTTC. This codes for CASSSLDEQYF. Based on the CDR3 plus reference TRBV13 and TRBJ2-7, the full variable domain is AAGVIQSPRHLIKEKRETATLKCYPIPRHDTVYWYQQGPGQDPQFLISFYEKMQSDKGSIPDRFSAQQFSDYHSELNMSSLELGDSALYFCASSSLDEQYFGPGTRLTVT.

The rearrangement uses TRBV11-2 and TRBJ1-4; TRBD1 matches 8 bases. J lost 7 bases, V lost 5 bases, and 9 bases had no gene match. CDR1 and CDR2 from the germline V gene are SGHAT and FQNNGV. CDR3 length: 15 residues. The CDR3 reads CASSQDRAGGEKLFF. The CDR3 DNA follows: TGTGCCAGCAGCCAGGACAGGGCCGGAGGTGAAAAACTGTTTTTT. The entire variable domain, with the rest obtained from reference TRBV11-2 and TRBJ1-4, is as follows: EAGVAQSPRYKIIEKRQSVAFWCNPISGHATLYWYQQILGQGPKLLIQFQNNGVVDDSQLPKDRFSAERLKGVDSTLKIQPAKLEDSAVYLCASSQDRAGGEKLFFGSGTQLSVL.

This clonotype came up once. The chain employs TRBV6-2 or TRBV6-3 and TRBJ1-1; 8 bases match TRBD1. CDR1 is MNHEY and CDR2 is SVGEGT in the germline V gene. V was pared by 0 bases and J by 5 bases, with 5 bases of the junction left unmatched. The CDR3 length is 15 residues. CDR3 in amino acids: CASSYSQGAITEAFF. In nucleotides, the CDR3 is TGTGCCAGCAGTTACTCGCAGGGGGCAATAACTGAAGCTTTCTTT.

The V and J genes are TRBV7-9 and TRBJ2-1; D not certain. Germline V gene lookup returns CDR1 SEHNR and CDR2 FQNEAQ (reference sequence). This CDR3 spans 10 amino acids. V lost 3 bases, J lost 9 bases, and 3 bases lay in between. CDR3 sequence reads: CASSFSEQFF. DNA for the CDR3: TGTGCCAGCAGCTTCAGTGAGCAGTTCTTC.

The chain joins TRBV4-3 to TRBJ2-3; maybe TRBD2 (6 bases). Germline-derived CDR1 and CDR2 are LGHNA and YSLEER. This CDR3 comprises 16 residues. Trimming pared 0 bases from V and 3 bases from J, leaving 13 bases between. The CDR3 DNA sequence: TGCGCCAGCAGCCAAGATGGAGCGGGCGCTACAGATACGCAGTATTTT. This gives the protein CASSQDGAGATDTQYF.

V and J are TRBV7-9 and TRBJ2-2; D remains ambiguous. Trimming shortened V by 3 bases and J by 0 bases, and 2 bases separated the two germline ends. The V gene's germline CDR1 is SEHNR and CDR2 FQNEAQ (reference sequence). This CDR3 has 13 residues. This CDR3 is CASSLPNTGELFF. CDR3 DNA sequence: TGTGCCAGCAGCTTGCCGAACACCGGGGAGCTGTTTTTT.

The chain employs TRBV29-1 and TRBJ2-1; 10 bases are shared with TRBD2. V lost 2 bases and J lost 0; bases outside the gene matches: 13. CDR1 is SQVTM, CDR2 ANQGSEA, per germline. The CDR3 has 19 residues. The CDR3 DNA reads as TGCAGCGTTGAAAACCTAGCGGGAGTAGTCCCAAGCTCCTACAATGAGCAGTTCTTC. It specifies CSVENLAGVVPSSYNEQFF.

The rearrangement links TRBV27 to TRBJ2-2; the match to TRBD2 covers 10 bases. V lost 3 bases to trimming and J lost 3 bases; unmatched junction nucleotides: 16. From germline, CDR1 is MNHEY and CDR2 SMNVEV (reference sequence). The CDR3 is made up of 20 amino acids. CDR3 DNA: TGTGCCAGCAGTTTTTCCGTGGGGGCTAGCGGGAGTTGGGACACCGGGGAGCTGTTTTTT. Amino acids: CASSFSVGASGSWDTGELFF.

The chain recombines TRBV24-1 with TRBJ2-3; 11 bases are a match to TRBD2. V lost 2 bases to trimming and J lost 2 bases; unmatched junction nucleotides: 5. This CDR3 spans 17 amino acids. In germline, CDR1 is KGHDR, CDR2 SFDVKD. DNA of the CDR3: TGTGCCACCAGTGATTCAAGACTAGCGGGGAACACAGATACGCAGTATTTT. The encoded protein is CATSDSRLAGNTDTQYF.